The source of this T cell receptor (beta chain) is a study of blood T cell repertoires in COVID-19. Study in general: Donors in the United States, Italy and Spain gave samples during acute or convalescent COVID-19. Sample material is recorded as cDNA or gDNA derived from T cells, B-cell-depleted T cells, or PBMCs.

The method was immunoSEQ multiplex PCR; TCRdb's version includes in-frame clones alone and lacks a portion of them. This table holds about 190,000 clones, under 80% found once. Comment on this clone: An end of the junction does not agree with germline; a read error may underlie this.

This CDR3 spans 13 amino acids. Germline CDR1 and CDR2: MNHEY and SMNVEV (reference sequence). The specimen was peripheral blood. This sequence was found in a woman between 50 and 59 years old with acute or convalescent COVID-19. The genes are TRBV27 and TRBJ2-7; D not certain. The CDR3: CASSLSFSSEQYF. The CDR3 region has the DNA TGTGCCAGCAGTTTATCCTTCTCCTCCGAGCAGTACTTC.